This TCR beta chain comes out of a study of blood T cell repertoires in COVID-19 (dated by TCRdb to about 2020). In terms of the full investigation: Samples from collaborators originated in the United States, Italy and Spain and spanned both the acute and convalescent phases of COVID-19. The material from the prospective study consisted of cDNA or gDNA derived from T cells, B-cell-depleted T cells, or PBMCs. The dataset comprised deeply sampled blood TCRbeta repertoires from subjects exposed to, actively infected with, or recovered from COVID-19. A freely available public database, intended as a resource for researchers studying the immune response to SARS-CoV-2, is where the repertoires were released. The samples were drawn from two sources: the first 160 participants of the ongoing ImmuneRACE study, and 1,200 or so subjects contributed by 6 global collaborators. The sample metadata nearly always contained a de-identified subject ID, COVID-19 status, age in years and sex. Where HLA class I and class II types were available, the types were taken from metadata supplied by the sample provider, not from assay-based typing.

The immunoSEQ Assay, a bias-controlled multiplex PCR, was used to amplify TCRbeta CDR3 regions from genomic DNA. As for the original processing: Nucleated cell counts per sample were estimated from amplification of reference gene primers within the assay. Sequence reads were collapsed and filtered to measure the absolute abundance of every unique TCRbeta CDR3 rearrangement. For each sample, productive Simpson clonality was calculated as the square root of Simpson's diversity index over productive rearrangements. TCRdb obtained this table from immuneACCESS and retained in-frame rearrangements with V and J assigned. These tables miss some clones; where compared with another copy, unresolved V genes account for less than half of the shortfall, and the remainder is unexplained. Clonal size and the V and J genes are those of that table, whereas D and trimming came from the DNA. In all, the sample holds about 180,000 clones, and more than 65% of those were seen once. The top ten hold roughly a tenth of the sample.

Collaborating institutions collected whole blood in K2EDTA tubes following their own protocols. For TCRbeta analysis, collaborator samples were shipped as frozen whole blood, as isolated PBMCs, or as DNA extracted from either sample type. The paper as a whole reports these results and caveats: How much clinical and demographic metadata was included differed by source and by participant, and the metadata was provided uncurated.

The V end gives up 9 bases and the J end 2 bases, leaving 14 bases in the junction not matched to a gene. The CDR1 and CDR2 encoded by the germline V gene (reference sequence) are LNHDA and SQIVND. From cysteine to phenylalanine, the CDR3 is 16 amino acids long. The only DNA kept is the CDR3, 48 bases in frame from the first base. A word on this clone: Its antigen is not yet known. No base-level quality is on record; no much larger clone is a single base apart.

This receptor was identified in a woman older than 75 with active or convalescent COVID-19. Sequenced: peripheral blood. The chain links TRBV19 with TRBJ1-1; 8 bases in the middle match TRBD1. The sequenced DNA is TGTGCCAGCACTGACCCGCGGACAGGGACTAACACTGAAGCTTTCTTT. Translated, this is CASTDPRTGTNTEAFF.